Reported below is one T cell receptor (beta chain). TCRdb re-analysed the RT-PCR reads in MiXCR, keeping a single row per CDR3 protein. The repertoire holds about 960,000 distinct CDR3 sequences, with roughly 18% as singletons. The sample is drawn from a study of patients and donors after allogeneic stem cell transplantation. Germline CDR1 reads MDHEN; CDR2 reads SYDVKM. The CDR3 extends over 17 amino acids. The junction had 12 bases not matched to a gene; V was cut back by 5 bases and J by 4 bases. The chain has TRBV28 and TRBJ1-5; 9 positions match TRBD1. This clonotype was obtained from a human donor who was either an allogeneic HSCT recipient or a stem cell or donor lymphocyte infusion donor (not recorded which). It is not recorded whose cells these are; they may come from a transplant donor. Material: blood, either unsorted or a sorted T cell fraction (not recorded which). CDR3 sequence reads: CASSLPSPGQGNQPQHF. The CDR3 DNA is TGTGCCAGCAGTCTCCCCTCCCCGGGACAGGGAAATCAGCCCCAGCATTTT.